Each of the 5 T cell receptor beta chains below was sequenced from the same sample in a study of T-cell reconstitution after alpha-beta-depleted transplantation in children. For TCRbeta, the library was prepared with unique molecular identifiers. Each CDR3 protein is one row after TCRdb ran MiXCR on the PCR reads. This sample carries around 270,000 distinct CDR3 sequences, about 9.5% of them seen once, and the ten largest clones take less than 9%. Sequencing used PBMCs, obtained before TCRalphabeta/CD19-depleted stem cell transplant. These receptors were obtained from a boy in the first two years of life with acute myeloid leukemia, due to receive a stem cell transplant.

This clonotype was counted many times. At one end the junction does not follow the germline gene, possibly because of a read error. The chain combines TRBV7-7 with TRBJ2-2, with TRBD2 identical over 13 bases. Germline CDR1 reads SSHAT; CDR2 reads FNYEAQ (reference sequence). This CDR3 region has 16 residues. The CDR3 region is CASSRLAGGGTGELFF. For the CDR3, the DNA is TGTGCTAGCAGCCGACTAGCGGGGGGCGGCACCGGGGAGCTGTTTTTT.

Notes on this clonotype: This may arise from a read error, as a much more abundant clone is one base away. The CDR3 is CAICPDSNQPQHF. In nucleotides, the CDR3 is TGTGCCATCTGTCCCGACAGCAATCAGCCCCAGCATTTT. This chain joins TRBV10-3 and TRBJ1-5; D unresolved. The CDR3 totals 13 residues. Germline V lookup: CDR1 ENHRY, CDR2 SYGVKD. V lost 8 bases and J 1 base, leaving 9 bases between the germline ends.

CDR3 in DNA: TGTGCCAGCAGGGTAGGACAGGGGGGCACTGAAGCTTTCTTT. This translates into CASRVGQGGTEAFF. This chain connects TRBV27 to TRBJ1-1; 10 nucleotides agree with TRBD1. The CDR3 extends over 14 amino acids. The junction had 5 bases not matched to a gene; V was cut back by 6 bases and J by 4 bases. CDR1 is MNHEY, CDR2 SMNVEV, per germline (reference sequence).

This clonotype was seen at least ten times. The J gene is TRBJ2-2, the V gene TRBV7-2; no definite D call. The CDR3 consists of 14 residues. Trimming left V 5 bases short and J 1 base short, with 8 bases between. Germline V gives CDR1 SGHTA, CDR2 FQGNSA. CDR3 region: CASSPLGNTGELFF. The CDR3 bases are TGTGCCAGCAGCCCATTAGGGAACACCGGGGAGCTGTTTTTT.

The rearrangement joins TRBV28 to TRBJ2-2; 7 bases line up with TRBD2. The germline CDR1 and CDR2 sequences are MDHEN and SYDVKM. J gave up 3 bases and V 6 bases, and 10 bases lay outside the gene matches. The CDR3 covers 16 residues. CDR3 nucleotide sequence: TGTGCCAGCAGCCACTCTCGACTAGCCCACACCGGGGAGCTGTTTTTT. Translating gives CASSHSRLAHTGELFF.